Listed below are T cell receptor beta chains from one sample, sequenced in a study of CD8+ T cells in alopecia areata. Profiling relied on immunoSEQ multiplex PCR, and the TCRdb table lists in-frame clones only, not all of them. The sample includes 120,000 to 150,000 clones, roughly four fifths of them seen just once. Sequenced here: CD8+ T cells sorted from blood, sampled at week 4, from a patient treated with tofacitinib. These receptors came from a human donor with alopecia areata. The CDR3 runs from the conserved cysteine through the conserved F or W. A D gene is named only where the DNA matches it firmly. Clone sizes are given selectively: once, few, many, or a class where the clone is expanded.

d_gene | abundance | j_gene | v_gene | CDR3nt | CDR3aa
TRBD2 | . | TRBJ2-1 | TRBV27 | TGTGCCAGCAGCCCTAGCGGGGTATACAATGAGCAGTTCTTC | CASSPSGVYNEQFF
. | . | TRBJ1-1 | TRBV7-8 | TGTGCCAGCAGCCCCCGAAGCGGGGACACTGAAGCTTTCTTT | CASSPRSGDTEAFF
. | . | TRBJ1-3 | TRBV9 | TGTGCCAGCAGCGTAGAGGGCGGCTCTGGAAACACCATATATTTT | CASSVEGGSGNTIYF
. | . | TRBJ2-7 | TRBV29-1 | TGCAGCGTTGATCGAGGTGACTCCTACGAGCAGTACTTC | CSVDRGDSYEQYF
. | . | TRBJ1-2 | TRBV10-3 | TGTGCCATCAGTGAGTCCCCGGGAGGTGGGGGGCGAGGTGGCTACACCTTC | CAISESPGGGGRGGYTF
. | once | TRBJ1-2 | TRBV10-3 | TGTGCCATCAGTGAGTCGAGAGTTGGAGGAGCGCGGGGCTACACCTTC | CAISESRVGGARGYTF
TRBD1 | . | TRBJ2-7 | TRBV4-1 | TGCGCCAGCAGCCAAGGTGGGACAGAGACCTACGAGCAGTACTTC | CASSQGGTETYEQYF
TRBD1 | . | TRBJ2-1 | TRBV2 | TGTGCCAGCAGTGAAGACGCCCCAGGGGGTCTCAATGAGCAGTTCTTC | CASSEDAPGGLNEQFF
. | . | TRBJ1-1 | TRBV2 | TGTGCCAGCAGTGAACCGGGCGGACCGAACACTGAAGCTTTCTTT | CASSEPGGPNTEAFF
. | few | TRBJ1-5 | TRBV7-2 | TGTGCCAGCAGCTTAGGACAGAGCCCCAATCAGCCCCAGCATTTT | CASSLGQSPNQPQHF
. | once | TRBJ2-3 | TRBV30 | TGTGCCTGGAATTCGCTGGGGAGCACAGATACGCAGTATTTT | CAWNSLGSTDTQYF
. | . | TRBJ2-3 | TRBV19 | TGTGCCAGTAGTATAGTGCAGGCCTCGATACCCCGGGATACGCAGTATTTT | CASSIVQASIPRDTQYF
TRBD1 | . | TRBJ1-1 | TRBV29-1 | TGCAGCACCTGGACAGGGAACACTGAAGCTTTCTTT | CSTWTGNTEAFF
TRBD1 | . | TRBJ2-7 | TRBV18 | TGTGCCAGCTCACCGGACAGGGGACGCGAGCAGTACTTC | CASSPDRGREQYF
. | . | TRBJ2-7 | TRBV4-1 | TGCGCCAGCAGCCAAGGAGGACCAACCTACGAGCAGTACTTC | CASSQGGPTYEQYF
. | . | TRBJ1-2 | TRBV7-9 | TGTGCCAGCAGCTTAGCACGACCGGACAGAGAACCCCACTACTATGGCTACACCTTC | CASSLARPDREPHYYGYTF
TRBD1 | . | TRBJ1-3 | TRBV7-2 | TGTGCCAGCAGCCCGCGGGGACAGTACTCTGGAAACACCATATATTTT | CASSPRGQYSGNTIYF
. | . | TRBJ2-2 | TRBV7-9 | TGTGCCAGCAGCCCGATATCCGGGGAGCTGTTTTTT | CASSPISGELFF
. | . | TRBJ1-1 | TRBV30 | TGTGCCTGGAGCGGTAGGAGAGCTGAAGCTTTCTTT | CAWSGRRAEAFF
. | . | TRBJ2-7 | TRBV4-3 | TGCGCCAGCAGCCAAGATATAGGCAGGGGAAGAAGCGAGCAGTACTTC | CASSQDIGRGRSEQYF
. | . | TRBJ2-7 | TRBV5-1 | TGCGCCAGCAGCGTGGACGTATTGAGCTCCTACGAGCAGTACTTC | CASSVDVLSSYEQYF
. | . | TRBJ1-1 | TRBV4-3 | TGCGCCAGCAGCCAAGATGAAATTCTCGGGGGGAACACTGAAGCTTTCTTT | CASSQDEILGGNTEAFF
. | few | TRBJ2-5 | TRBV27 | TGTGCCAGCAGTTTATCGGCCTTCTCTCAAGAGACCCAGTACTTC | CASSLSAFSQETQYF
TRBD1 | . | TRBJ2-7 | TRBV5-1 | TGCGCCAGCAGCCTAGGGACAGTATACGAGCAGTACTTC | CASSLGTVYEQYF
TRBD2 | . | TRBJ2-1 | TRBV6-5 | TGTGCCAGCAGTTACCCGGGACTAGCGGGGAGCAATGAGCAGTTCTTC | CASSYPGLAGSNEQFF
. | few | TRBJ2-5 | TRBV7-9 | TGTGCCAGCAGCCCAGACCAGGAGACCCAGTACTTC | CASSPDQETQYF
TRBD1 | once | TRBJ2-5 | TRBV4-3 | TGCGCCAGCAGCCAAGAAGCAGGGGGCGGCGTCGGGACCCAGTACTTC | CASSQEAGGGVGTQYF
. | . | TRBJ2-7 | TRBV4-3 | TGCGCCAGCAGCCAAGATGGGGCAGCTTACGAGCAGTACTTC | CASSQDGAAYEQYF
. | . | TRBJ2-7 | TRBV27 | TGTGCCAGCAGTTCCGGAGGGGCGCCCTACGAGCAGTACTTC | CASSSGGAPYEQYF
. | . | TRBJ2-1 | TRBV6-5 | TGTGCCAGCAGTTTCCAGAGTACCCTTTACAATGAGCAGTTCTTC | CASSFQSTLYNEQFF
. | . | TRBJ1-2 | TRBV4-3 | TGCGCCAGCAGCCAAGATGGGGGGACCACTAACTATGGCTACACCTTC | CASSQDGGTTNYGYTF
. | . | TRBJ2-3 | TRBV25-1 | TGTGCCAGCAGTGAACAGCACACAGATACGCAGTATTTT | CASSEQHTDTQYF
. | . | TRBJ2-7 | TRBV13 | TGTGCCAGCAGCTTAGCGGCCCGGTTCGACGAGCAGTACTTC | CASSLAARFDEQYF
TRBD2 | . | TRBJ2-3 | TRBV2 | TGTGCCAGTGCCGTGGGGCTCGGGGGGGATACGCAGTATTTT | CASAVGLGGDTQYF
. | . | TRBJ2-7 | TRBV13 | TGTGCCAGCAGCGAGAGCTCCTACGAGCAGTACTTC | CASSESSYEQYF
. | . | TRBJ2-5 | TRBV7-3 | TGTGCCAGCAGCTTATTCGGCGGGTCCGGGGAGACCCAGTACTTC | CASSLFGGSGETQYF
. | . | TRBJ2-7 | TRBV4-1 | TGCGCCAGCAGCCTCGAGGGGGACATAATCTACGAGCAGTACTTC | CASSLEGDIIYEQYF
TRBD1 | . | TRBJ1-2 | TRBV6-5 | TGTGCCAGCAGTTACAAGGGACAGGGGGGCTACACCTTC | CASSYKGQGGYTF
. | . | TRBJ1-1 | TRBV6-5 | TGTGCCAGCACTTTCACCCCGAACACTGAAGCTTTCTTT | CASTFTPNTEAFF
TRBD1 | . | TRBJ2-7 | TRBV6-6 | TGTGCCAGCACCTTCACCGGGACAGGGCGGTACGAGCAGTACTTC | CASTFTGTGRYEQYF
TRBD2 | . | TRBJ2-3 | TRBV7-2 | TGTGCCAGCAGCCCAGCGGGGGGGCTCGAAGATACGCAGTATTTT | CASSPAGGLEDTQYF
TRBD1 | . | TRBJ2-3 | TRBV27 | TGTGCCAGCATTAGGGACAGCAGCACAGATACGCAGTATTTT | CASIRDSSTDTQYF
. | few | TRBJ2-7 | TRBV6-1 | TGTGCCAGCAGTGAGCTCAGTTCCCTCGAGGCTTCCTTC | CASSELSSLEASF
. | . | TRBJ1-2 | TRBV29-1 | TGCAGCGTTGTTGTGTTTGGAAGCGGCTACACCTTC | CSVVVFGSGYTF
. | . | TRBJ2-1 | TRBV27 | TGTGCCAGCAGCCCTGGGGGGTACAATGAGCAGTTCTTC | CASSPGGYNEQFF
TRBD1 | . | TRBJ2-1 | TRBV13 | TGTGCCAGCAGCTTCATGGGGACAGGGGGCTCCAATGAGCAGTTCTTC | CASSFMGTGGSNEQFF
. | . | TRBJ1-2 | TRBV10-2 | TGCGCCAGCAGTGTTTGGGGCGATGGAGACTATGGCTACACCTTC | CASSVWGDGDYGYTF